The 25 T cell receptor beta chains presented below share a single source sample, sequenced in a study of T cells in Graves' hyperthyroidism and ophthalmopathy. The TCR beta CDR3 regions underwent amplification using RNA transcripts as the source. During a first-round RT-PCR of the TCR CDR3, the HTBI primer set was used. In TCRdb, the multiplex PCR reads were re-called with MiXCR into one record per CDR3 protein. The sample holds about 720,000 distinct CDR3 sequences, 18% seen once. The sample was blood. These receptors originate from a woman in her 50s with Graves' hyperthyroidism that later progressed to Graves' ophthalmopathy.

This clonotype was counted at least ten times. V usage is TRBV5-1 and J usage is TRBJ2-3, with TRBD1 as a possible D gene (5 bases). V was cut by 6 bases and J by 0 bases, with 14 bases left in between. The CDR3 is 15 amino acids. Germline V gene sequence: CDR1 SGHRS, CDR2 YFSETQ. This CDR3 is CASTIDSSSTDTQYF. CDR3 sequence (DNA): TGCGCCAGCACCATAGACAGCTCTAGCACAGATACGCAGTATTTT.

This clonotype was observed at least ten times. The chain employs TRBV12-3 or TRBV12-4 and TRBJ1-1; the D gene is possibly TRBD1 (5 bases). The CDR3 contains 14 residues. The V end was cut by 2 bases, the J end by 4 bases, with 11 bases between. Written as DNA, the CDR3 is TGTGCCAGCAGTTTAAATCAGGGAGGCACTGAAGCTTTCTTT. It codes for CASSLNQGGTEAFF.

There are many counts of this clonotype. V gene TRBV20-1 combines with J gene TRBJ1-1; weak D call: TRBD1 (5 bases). In germline, CDR1 is DFQATT, CDR2 SNEGSKA (reference sequence). This CDR3 is 15 amino acids long. V was shortened by 2 bases and J by 1 base, with 14 bases between the two germline ends. CDR3 sequence reads: CSARSDTRWNTEAFF. The CDR3 nucleotides read TGCAGTGCTAGATCGGACACACGGTGGAACACTGAAGCTTTCTTT.

The chain combines TRBV19 with TRBJ1-2, with a possible D match to TRBD1 (5 bases). The V end lost 7 bases, the J end lost 8 bases, and 20 bases lay between the germline ends. The CDR3 contains 14 residues. Per the germline V gene, CDR1 is LNHDA and CDR2 is SQIVND (reference sequence). CDR3 in DNA: TGTGCCAGTATCCCTCGTCAGGGTGGGTACGGCTACACCTTC. It encodes CASIPRQGGYGYTF. Drawing the rest from reference TRBV19 and TRBJ1-2, the complete variable domain is DGGITQSPKYLFRKEGQNVTLSCEQNLNHDAMYWYRQDPGQGLRLIYYSQIVNDFQKGDIAEGYSVSREKKESFPLTVTSAQKNPTAFYLCASIPRQGGYGYTFGSGTRLTVV.

The chain is built from TRBV20-1 and TRBJ1-5; 7 nucleotides align to TRBD1. V shed 0 bases, J shed 6 bases, and the junction held 11 bases outside the gene matches. Germline V gene sequence: CDR1 DFQATT, CDR2 SNEGSKA (reference sequence). This CDR3 has 16 residues. As DNA, the CDR3 is TGCAGTGCTAGAGACCCTACCGAGGGGGCAGGTCAGCCCCAGCATTTT. Translated: CSARDPTEGAGQPQHF.

This clonotype was detected a few times. The chain links TRBV6-6 to TRBJ2-7, with D tentatively TRBD1 or TRBD2 (5 bases each). Germline assignment: CDR1 MNHNY and CDR2 SVGAGI (reference sequence). The V and J ends lost 0 bases and 3 bases respectively, with 9 bases between them. CDR3 length: 14 residues. CDR3 in amino acids: CASSYSGADYEQYF. DNA of the CDR3: TGTGCCAGCAGTTACTCCGGGGCGGACTACGAGCAGTACTTC.

This clonotype has a count of ten or more. The rearrangement uses TRBV3-1 and TRBJ1-6; D gene uncertain. V was trimmed by 1 base and J by 10 bases, leaving 5 bases between them. Germline CDR1 LGHDT, CDR2 YNNKEL (reference sequence). The CDR3 sequence is 12 residues long. CDR3 sequence reads: CASSQVMSPLHF. CDR3 nucleotides: TGTGCCAGCAGCCAAGTGATGTCACCCCTCCACTTT.

The rearrangement uses TRBV6-1 and TRBJ1-1, with D hard to call. CDR1 and CDR2 (germline): MNHNS, SASEGT. The CDR3 runs 14 residues. V was trimmed by 4 bases and J by 4 bases, leaving 13 bases between them. CDR3 amino acids: CASSGVLGPTEAFF. The CDR3, as DNA: TGTGCCAGCAGTGGGGTACTAGGGCCCACTGAAGCTTTCTTT.

This clonotype was detected ten times or more. The rearrangement joins TRBV6-2 or TRBV6-3 to TRBJ2-3, with TRBD1 as a possible D gene (6 bases). Germline CDR1 reads MNHEY; CDR2 reads SVGEGT. V lost 4 bases to trimming and J lost 9 bases, with 11 bases between them. This CDR3 spans 12 amino acids. The CDR3 sequence: CASSSTGTTQYF. In DNA form, the CDR3 reads TGTGCCAGCAGTTCCACGGGGACAACGCAGTATTTT.

This clonotype was recorded at least ten times. This chain connects TRBV5-1 to TRBJ2-7, with D maybe TRBD2 (5 bases). The germline CDR1 and CDR2 sequences are SGHRS and YFSETQ. CDR3 length: 14 residues. V was trimmed by 4 bases and J by 2 bases, leaving 13 bases between them. The CDR3 loop is CASSAGWETYEQYF. The CDR3 DNA reads as TGCGCCAGCAGCGCCGGCTGGGAGACCTACGAGCAGTACTTC. Complete variable domain (other parts from reference TRBV5-1 and TRBJ2-7): KAGVTQTPRYLIKTRGQQVTLSCSPISGHRSVSWYQQTPGQGLQFLFEYFSETQRNKGNFPGRFSGRQFSNSRSEMNVSTLELGDSALYLCASSAGWETYEQYFGPGTRLTVT.

This clonotype was counted a few times. The chain has TRBV6-1 and TRBJ1-5; unclear D gene. V lost 6 bases, J lost 6 bases, and 12 bases lay in between. The CDR3 covers 13 residues. Germline V gene sequence: CDR1 MNHNS, CDR2 SASEGT. The DNA of the CDR3 is TGTGCCAGCAGCTCCCTTACCGGTCAGCCCCAGCATTTT. This codes for CASSSLTGQPQHF.

This clonotype showed up just a few times. This chain uses TRBV2 with TRBJ2-3; 10 bases align to TRBD2. J was trimmed by 5 bases and V by 6 bases; bases with no gene match: 11. The V gene's germline CDR1 is SNHLY and CDR2 FYNNEI. The CDR3 contains 16 residues. CDR3: CASRVLLAGAQDTQYF. The DNA for the CDR3 is TGTGCCAGCAGAGTCCTTCTAGCGGGGGCGCAAGATACGCAGTATTTT.

This clonotype was recorded many times. The chain has TRBV12-3 or TRBV12-4 and TRBJ1-1; D not certain. Deletions cut 10 bases from V and 4 bases from J, with 16 bases between. CDR3 length equals 13 residues. The CDR3 DNA is TGTGCCATTTCGGTCGCTCAGACCACTGAAGCTTTCTTT. Translating gives CAISVAQTTEAFF.

This clonotype was counted ten times or more. The rearrangement uses TRBV5-1 and TRBJ2-7; D possibly corresponds to TRBD1 (6 bases). Trimming stripped 4 bases from V and 3 bases from J, with 8 bases between. Germline lookup yields CDR1 SGHRS and CDR2 YFSETQ. This CDR3 has 12 residues. Here the CDR3 reads CASSKDSYEQYF. CDR3 nucleotide sequence: TGCGCCAGCAGCAAGGACAGCTACGAGCAGTACTTC.

This clonotype was detected a few times. The chain couples TRBV20-1 to TRBJ1-5, with TRBD1 as a possible D gene (6 bases). The germline gives CDR1 DFQATT, CDR2 SNEGSKA (reference sequence). Deletions cut 3 bases from V and 3 bases from J, with 12 bases between. The CDR3 has 14 amino acids. Here the CDR3 DNA reads TGCAGTGCTAGGGCGGACAGTAACAATCAGCCCCAGCATTTT. It yields the protein CSARADSNNQPQHF.

This clonotype was detected only a few times. The rearrangement uses TRBV30 and TRBJ2-5, with TRBD2 matching over 8 bases. This CDR3 is 15 amino acids long. Germline V CDR1 and CDR2: GTSNPN, SVGIG (reference sequence). V was clipped by 3 bases and J by 5 bases; unmatched bases: 11. The CDR3 DNA reads TGTGCCTGGAGCGGGCTAGGTAGCGGGGTTGAGACCCAGTACTTC. It translates to CAWSGLGSGVETQYF.

The rearrangement joins TRBV5-5 to TRBJ1-4; the D gene is possibly TRBD1 (6 bases). V gave up 4 bases and J gave up 7 bases, with 17 bases separating them. In germline, CDR1 is SGHKS, CDR2 YYEKEE (reference sequence). This CDR3 comprises 15 residues. The CDR3 reads CASSAAGTLSEKLFF. The DNA of the CDR3 is TGTGCCAGCAGCGCAGCCGGGACATTGTCTGAAAAACTGTTTTTT. The full variable domain, its missing parts supplied by reference TRBV5-5 and TRBJ1-4, is DAGVTQSPTHLIKTRGQQVTLRCSPISGHKSVSWYQQVLGQGPQFIFQYYEKEERGRGNFPDRFSARQFPNYSSELNVNALLLGDSALYLCASSAAGTLSEKLFFGSGTQLSVL.

This clonotype was counted at least ten times. At one boundary the junction diverges from the germline segment, which might be a read error. The chain links TRBV11-2 to TRBJ1-1; no firm D call. Germline V lookup: CDR1 SGHAT, CDR2 FQNNGV. The CDR3 has 13 amino acids. This CDR3 is CASSLSGSPEAFF. The CDR3 nucleotides read TGCGCCAGCAGCTTGTCGGGGTCGCCAGAAGCTTTCTTT.

The chain links TRBV20-1 to TRBJ1-2; no definite D call. Germline CDR1 DFQATT, CDR2 SNEGSKA (reference sequence). Trimming removed 1 base at V and 4 bases at J, with 10 bases between. This CDR3 contains 13 residues. The CDR3 loop reads CSARGSGSYGYTF. The CDR3 DNA is TGCAGTGCTAGAGGAAGCGGATCCTATGGCTACACCTTC.

The sample holds many counts of this clonotype. The chain recombines TRBV7-9 with TRBJ2-1, with D perhaps being TRBD1 or TRBD2 (5 bases each). The CDR3 has 13 residues. Trimming shortened V by 6 bases and J by 6 bases, and 12 bases separated the two germline ends. CDR1 SEHNR and CDR2 FQNEAQ come from the germline V gene (reference sequence). As DNA, the CDR3 is TGTGCCAGCAGTCCCGGGGCTGGCAATGAGCAGTTCTTC. Translated, it gives CASSPGAGNEQFF.

This clonotype appeared many times. The chain is built from TRBV20-1 and TRBJ2-1; tentatively, D is TRBD2 (7 bases). This CDR3 is 12 amino acids long. Germline CDR1 and CDR2: DFQATT and SNEGSKA (reference sequence). Deletions cut 3 bases from V and 6 bases from J, with 9 bases between. CDR3 region: CSARRGGNEQFF. The CDR3 DNA is TGCAGTGCTAGGAGGGGGGGCAATGAGCAGTTCTTC.

The chain employs TRBV12-3 or TRBV12-4 and TRBJ2-7, with a possible D match to TRBD1 (5 bases). The CDR3 spans 15 residues. The V and J ends lost 2 bases and 2 bases respectively, with 13 bases between them. The CDR3 DNA reads TGTGCCAGCAGTTTACTACAGGATAAAGCCTACGAGCAGTACTTC. This sequence encodes CASSLLQDKAYEQYF.

The chain is built from TRBV24-1 and TRBJ2-1; a weak D match, TRBD2 (5 bases). The V gene lost 3 bases and the J gene lost 0 bases, with 14 bases spanning the gap. Germline V gene lookup returns CDR1 KGHDR and CDR2 SFDVKD. CDR3 length: 17 residues. In nucleotides, the CDR3 is TGTGCCACCAGTGATCCCTTCGGGGTAAGCTCCTACAATGAGCAGTTCTTC. Translation gives CATSDPFGVSSYNEQFF.

This rearrangement joins TRBV11-2 to TRBJ1-2, with TRBD1 matching over 12 bases. Germline CDR1 is SGHAT and CDR2 is FQNNGV. The CDR3 totals 16 residues. J gave up 6 bases and V 4 bases, and 9 bases lay outside the gene matches. CDR3: CASSSGTGGPLNGYTF. CDR3 sequence (DNA): TGTGCCAGCAGCTCAGGGACAGGGGGCCCACTAAATGGCTACACCTTC.

This clonotype has only a few counts. The V call is TRBV6-2 or TRBV6-3, the J call TRBJ1-5; perhaps TRBD1 as D (5 bases). Germline V gives CDR1 MNHEY, CDR2 SVGEGT. The V end was cut by 0 bases, the J end by 2 bases, with 11 bases between. The CDR3 consists of 16 residues. The CDR3 loop reads CASSYSSRGRNQPQHF. The CDR3 coding sequence is TGTGCCAGCAGTTACTCGAGTAGGGGACGCAATCAGCCCCAGCATTTT.